These T cell receptor beta chains were read from a single sample in a study of T cell changes during pregnancy in multiple sclerosis. Sequencing used immunoSEQ multiplex PCR; TCRdb keeps in-frame clones, though not all of them. Of 35,000 to 40,000 clones in the sample, just over 90% are singletons; the top ten hold under 0.4%. The sample consisted of CD4+ T cells from peripheral blood mononuclear cells, taken in the third trimester of pregnancy. These receptors all come from a female donor in good health, enrolled as a control in a pregnancy study. The CDR3 runs from the conserved cysteine through the conserved F or W. The D gene is left open where the match is weak. Not all rows give a size; the values are once, few, many and, for expanded clones, a class.

clone_size	v_call	j_call	d_call	cdr3_aa	cdr3_nt
.	TRBV6-1	TRBJ1-5	TRBD1	CASSAGQGQNQPQHF	TGTGCCAGCAGTGCCGGACAGGGGCAAAATCAGCCCCAGCATTTT
.	TRBV5-6	TRBJ1-1	TRBD1	CASYAQGVNTEAFF	TGTGCCAGTTACGCGCAGGGGGTGAACACTGAAGCTTTCTTT
.	TRBV6-5	TRBJ1-1	.	CASSIGQLNTEAFF	TGTGCCAGCAGCATAGGACAGTTGAACACTGAAGCTTTCTTT
.	TRBV6-1	TRBJ2-5	TRBD1	CASSEGGQGWKETQYF	TGTGCCAGCAGTGAAGGAGGACAGGGTTGGAAAGAGACCCAGTACTTC
.	TRBV27	TRBJ2-1	.	CASVQRGRNEQFF	TGTGCCAGCGTCCAGCGTGGGAGGAATGAGCAGTTCTTC
.	TRBV27	TRBJ2-7	.	CASMSAGAYYEQYF	TGTGCCAGCATGTCGGCAGGGGCATACTACGAGCAGTACTTC
.	TRBV28	TRBJ2-1	TRBD1	CASRNPYWTGDEQFF	TGTGCCAGCAGAAACCCCTACTGGACAGGGGATGAGCAGTTCTTC
.	TRBV6-5	TRBJ1-1	TRBD1	CASSRPTGVEAFF	TGTGCCAGCAGTCGACCGACAGGGGTTGAAGCTTTCTTT
.	TRBV28	TRBJ2-7	.	CASSLNRLYEQYF	TGTGCCAGCAGTTTGAACAGGCTCTACGAGCAGTACTTC
.	TRBV5-1	TRBJ1-3	.	CASSLRYRDSTGNTIYF	TGCGCCAGCAGCTTGCGGTACAGGGATTCGACTGGAAACACCATATATTTT
.	TRBV11-2	TRBJ2-3	TRBD2	CASSLLVSGGPDTQYF	TGTGCCAGCAGCTTACTCGTTAGCGGGGGTCCAGATACGCAGTATTTT
medium-sized	TRBV7-9	TRBJ1-5	TRBD1	CASSSDRGLYSNQPQHF	TGTGCCAGCAGCTCCGACAGGGGGCTATATAGCAATCAGCCCCAGCATTTT
.	TRBV2	TRBJ2-7	.	CASSKEGLGYEQYF	TGTGCCAGCAGTAAGGAGGGCCTCGGTTACGAGCAGTACTTC
.	TRBV9	TRBJ2-3	.	CASSVGGSTDTQYF	TGTGCCAGCAGCGTAGGCGGCAGCACAGATACGCAGTATTTT
.	TRBV6-5	TRBJ1-2	TRBD1	CASSSPHRQGNYGYTF	TGTGCCAGCAGTTCCCCCCATCGACAGGGGAACTATGGCTACACCTTC
.	TRBV7-8	TRBJ1-6	.	CASSLGGPGSHGLSPLHF	TGTGCCAGCAGCTTAGGGGGCCCCGGTAGCCACGGCCTTTCACCCCTCCACTTT
.	TRBV15	TRBJ2-3	TRBD2	CATSRVRTSGTRADTQYF	TGTGCCACCAGCAGAGTAAGGACTTCCGGGACTAGGGCAGATACGCAGTATTTT
.	TRBV9	TRBJ2-3	TRBD1	CASNPIGGQGRDTQYF	TGTGCCAGCAACCCTATTGGCGGACAGGGTAGAGATACGCAGTATTTT
.	TRBV11-2	TRBJ2-3	.	CASSSRADTQYF	TGTGCCAGCAGCTCGAGAGCAGATACGCAGTATTTT
once	TRBV7-6	TRBJ2-6	.	CASSTQTGYSSGANVLTF	TGTGCCAGCAGCACGCAAACAGGGTACAGTAGCGGGGCCAACGTCCTGACTTTC
.	TRBV10-3	TRBJ2-7	.	CAISESVLVVHEQYF	TGTGCCATCAGTGAGTCGGTACTAGTGGTCCACGAGCAGTACTTC
once	TRBV19	TRBJ2-3	TRBD1	CASSIDQGANSDTQYF	TGTGCCAGTAGTATAGATCAGGGGGCTAACTCAGATACGCAGTATTTT
once	TRBV10-3	TRBJ1-1	.	CAISEQGHTEAFF	TGTGCCATCAGTGAGCAGGGGCACACTGAAGCTTTCTTT
.	TRBV30	TRBJ1-3	.	CAWSRKKERGFRGNTIYF	TGTGCCTGGAGTCGAAAAAAAGAAAGGGGGTTTCGGGGAAACACCATATATTTT
.	TRBV7-8	TRBJ2-3	.	CASSLKRTSTDTQYF	TGTGCCAGCAGCTTAAAGCGGACTAGCACAGATACGCAGTATTTT
.	TRBV28	TRBJ2-1	.	CASSPTTSSYNEQFF	TGTGCCAGCAGCCCAACTACAAGCTCCTACAATGAGCAGTTCTTC
.	TRBV10-3	TRBJ1-5	.	CAIRDSGLNQPQHF	TGTGCCATCAGAGACAGTGGCCTCAATCAGCCCCAGCATTTT
.	TRBV27	TRBJ1-2	TRBD1	CASRRDRGYGYTF	TGTGCCAGCAGGCGGGACAGGGGCTATGGCTACACCTTC
.	TRBV11-3	TRBJ2-3	TRBD1	CASSFRDRPTDTQYF	TGTGCCAGCAGCTTCCGGGACAGGCCCACAGATACGCAGTATTTT
.	TRBV5-4	TRBJ1-5	.	CASSSGGGMSNQPQHF	TGTGCCAGCAGCTCCGGAGGCGGAATGAGCAATCAGCCCCAGCATTTT
.	TRBV7-9	TRBJ2-7	.	CASTPPTLTGSYEQYF	TGTGCCAGCACCCCTCCTACTTTGACAGGTTCCTACGAGCAGTACTTC
.	TRBV19	TRBJ1-5	.	CASSIDLGRGYYQPQHF	TGTGCCAGTAGTATAGATTTAGGCAGGGGCTACTATCAGCCCCAGCATTTT
.	TRBV6-5	TRBJ1-5	.	CASKGVNQPQHF	TGTGCCAGCAAGGGGGTTAATCAGCCCCAGCATTTT
.	TRBV11-2	TRBJ1-2	.	CASSLEGGNYGYTF	TGTGCCAGCAGCTTAGAGGGGGGTAACTATGGCTACACCTTC
.	TRBV19	TRBJ1-1	.	CASSIYQGRGEAFF	TGTGCCAGTAGTATTTATCAAGGTCGGGGTGAAGCTTTCTTT
few	TRBV11-2	TRBJ2-1	TRBD2	CASSLAGLAGGMGQFF	TGTGCCAGCAGCCTAGCGGGACTAGCGGGAGGAATGGGGCAGTTCTTC
.	TRBV6-1	TRBJ2-3	TRBD2	CATLLAGWDTQYF	TGTGCCACCCTACTAGCGGGGTGGGATACGCAGTATTTT
.	TRBV6-5	TRBJ2-7	.	CASSYYGVHEQYF	TGTGCCAGCAGTTACTACGGTGTGCACGAGCAGTACTTC